This T cell receptor (beta chain) was obtained from a study of cytomegalovirus exposure and HLA in healthy donors. Background on the study: T cells numbering around 180 million yielded around 120 million unique TCR beta sequences in an earlier analysis. General observations from the study: For most TCR sequences rarity was the rule, although some public TCRs occurred in many donors.

A remark on this clone: Its antigen is currently unknown.

CDR1 and CDR2 from the germline V gene are SGHRS and YFSETQ. The CDR3 consists of 17 residues. V dropped 0 bases and J dropped 1; count of bases not matched to a gene: 5. It was with 60 Vbeta and 13 Jbeta primers that the PCR ran. In the original analysis: A follow-up analysis tallied 73 million or so unique TCR beta chains, roughly 11 million shared. Generated by immunoSEQ multiplex PCR, the TCRdb table keeps only in-frame clones and is missing some. The V and J calls and the clone size are those of that table, but D and trimming were determined from the DNA. The top ten clones hold about 14% of a sample with 150,000 to 200,000 clones, about 79% of them seen once.

The receptor's source is a middle-aged man in good health and CMV-seropositive. What was sequenced was PBMCs. This rearrangement joins TRBV5-1 to TRBJ2-3, with 10 bases identical to TRBD2. CDR3 residues: CASSLGSGGAGTDTQYF. The CDR3 DNA is TGCGCCAGCAGCTTGGGCAGCGGGGGGGCCGGCACAGATACGCAGTATTTT.